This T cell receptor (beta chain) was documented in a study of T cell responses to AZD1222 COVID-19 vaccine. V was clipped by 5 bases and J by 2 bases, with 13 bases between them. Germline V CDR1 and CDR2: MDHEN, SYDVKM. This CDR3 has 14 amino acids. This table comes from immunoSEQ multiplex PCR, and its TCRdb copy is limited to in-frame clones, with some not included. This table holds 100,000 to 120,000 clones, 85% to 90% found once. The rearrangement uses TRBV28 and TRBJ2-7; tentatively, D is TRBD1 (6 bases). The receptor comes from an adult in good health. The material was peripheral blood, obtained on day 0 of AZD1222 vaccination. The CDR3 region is CASSPGDKAYEQYF. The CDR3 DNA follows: TGTGCCAGCAGTCCCGGGGACAAAGCCTACGAGCAGTACTTC.